The next 20 T cell receptor beta chains were all read from a single sample in a study of shared clonotypes between healthy human individuals. Using immunoSEQ multiplex PCR, the repertoire was profiled, and TCRdb retains in-frame clones only, with some absent. The repertoire holds roughly 600,000 clones, with 98% as singletons. Naive CD8 cells, CD45RO-negative and positively selected for CCR7, excluded terminally differentiated effector memory CD45RA+ cells. The sequencing sample was made of naive CD8+ T cells sorted from blood. The source is a man aged 25 to 45 in good health.

In its sample, this clone was seen once. The chain is built from TRBV9 and TRBJ2-7; D may be TRBD1 (6 bases). With 3 bases removed from V and 3 bases from J, the gap between germline ends came to 13 bases. CDR1 SGDLS and CDR2 YYNGEE come from the germline V gene. The CDR3 contains 14 residues. Here the CDR3 DNA reads TGTGCCAGCAGCGCTACCGGGACAATCTACGAGCAGTACTTC. It encodes CASSATGTIYEQYF.

Of note for this clone: The junction does not match germline at one end; this may be a read error. The V call is TRBV4-2, the J call TRBJ1-2; no definite D call. CDR1 and CDR2 (germline): LGHNA, YNFKEQ. This CDR3 spans 11 amino acids. CDR3 residues: CASSQGHGYTF. CDR3 in DNA: TGTGCCAGCAGTCAAGGGCATGGCTACACCTTC.

The V gene is TRBV4-1, the J gene TRBJ1-1; D possibly corresponds to TRBD1 (5 bases). The CDR3 runs to 16 residues. Looked up from germline, CDR1 is MGHRA and CDR2 is YSYEKL. V was shortened by 1 base and J by 1 base, with 13 bases between the two germline ends. CDR3 region: CASSQVPGRTNTEAFF. The CDR3 region has the DNA TGCGCCAGCAGCCAAGTTCCAGGGAGGACGAACACTGAAGCTTTCTTT.

The chain links TRBV7-9 to TRBJ1-1, with D perhaps matching TRBD1 (6 bases). Between the trimmed V and J ends, which lost 3 bases and 6 bases, there was a span of 11 bases. Per the germline V gene, CDR1 is SEHNR and CDR2 is FQNEAQ (reference sequence). The CDR3 is 13 residues long. For the CDR3, the DNA is TGTGCCAGCAGCTTCGGGGGGCCCGCTGAAGCTTTCTTT. This codes for CASSFGGPAEAFF.

This clone was detected once. V is TRBV19 and J is TRBJ2-2; TRBD1 is a possible D gene (6 bases). V was clipped by 3 bases and J by 4 bases, with 9 bases between them. The CDR3 spans 14 residues. Germline CDR1 reads LNHDA; CDR2 reads SQIVND (reference sequence). In DNA form, the CDR3 reads TGTGCCAGTAGTATCGGACAGAGCACCGGGGAGCTGTTTTTT. Translating it yields CASSIGQSTGELFF.

The chain couples TRBV14 to TRBJ2-7, with 8 bases matching TRBD1. Germline lookup yields CDR1 SGHDN and CDR2 FVKESK. The CDR3 loop spans 19 amino acids. Trimming cost V 6 bases and J 0 bases; bases outside gene matches: 19. The CDR3 loop is CASSLTFRDRIGSSYEQYF. The CDR3 bases are TGTGCCAGCAGTTTAACTTTCCGGGACAGGATCGGGAGCTCCTACGAGCAGTACTTC.

The chain has TRBV2 and TRBJ2-3; 11 bases fit TRBD2. The CDR3 sequence is 15 residues long. V lost 6 bases, J lost 2 bases, and 4 bases stayed unmatched. Germline V CDR1 and CDR2: SNHLY, FYNNEI. The CDR3 spells CASRGTSGNTDTQYF. The CDR3, as DNA: TGTGCCAGCAGAGGGACTAGCGGAAACACAGATACGCAGTATTTT.

This chain uses TRBV7-6 with TRBJ2-2, with 7 bases lining up with TRBD1. The trim removed 5 bases at V and 2 bases at J, leaving 5 bases unmatched. Germline CDR1 and CDR2: SGHVS and FNYEAQ. CDR3 size: 15 residues. CDR3 sequence reads: CASSAGTANTGELFF. CDR3 DNA: TGTGCCAGCAGCGCCGGGACAGCTAACACCGGGGAGCTGTTTTTT. Variable domain in full (rest from reference TRBV7-6 and TRBJ2-2): GAGVSQSPRYKVTKRGQDVALRCDPISGHVSLYWYRQALGQGPEFLTYFNYEAQQDKSGLPNDRFSAERPEGSISTLTIQRTEQRDSAMYRCASSAGTANTGELFFGEGSRLTVL.

This chain connects TRBV9 to TRBJ2-2; no firm D call. Trimming stripped 4 bases from V and 7 bases from J, with 11 bases between. The germline CDR1 and CDR2 sequences are SGDLS and YYNGEE. This CDR3 comprises 13 residues. The CDR3 here is CASSPRPDGELFF. The CDR3, as DNA: TGTGCCAGCAGCCCCCGCCCGGACGGGGAGCTGTTTTTT.

V gene TRBV10-2 combines with J gene TRBJ2-7; 7 bases fit TRBD1. With 6 bases clipped from V and 5 bases from J, the junction kept 7 bases outside the gene matches. The length of the CDR3 is 13 residues. Germline V CDR1 and CDR2: WSHSY, SAAADI. CDR3 coding DNA: TGCGCCAGCAGAGTAAACAGGGGAAACGAGCAGTACTTC. This translates into CASRVNRGNEQYF.

This clone was recorded once. The gene calls are TRBV2 and TRBJ2-7; TRBD1 matches at 9 bases. Germline V gene data show CDR1 as SNHLY and CDR2 as FYNNEI. This CDR3 spans 17 amino acids. V was pared by 6 bases and J by 0 bases, with 12 bases of the junction left unmatched. Written as DNA, the CDR3 is TGTGCCAGCAGGGACCTCGGACAGGGGACCCACTCCTACGAGCAGTACTTC. Amino acids: CASRDLGQGTHSYEQYF.

This chain uses TRBV4-1 with TRBJ1-2; D perhaps matches TRBD1 (6 bases). Trimming cost V 0 bases and J 4 bases, with 15 bases left between them. The CDR3 runs to 16 residues. The V gene's germline CDR1 is MGHRA and CDR2 YSYEKL. The CDR3 loop is CASSQDLLGHRYGYTF. As DNA, the CDR3 is TGCGCCAGCAGCCAAGATCTATTGGGACACCGCTATGGCTACACCTTC.

This chain links TRBV9 with TRBJ2-1; tentative D call: TRBD1 (6 bases). The germline V and J ends were trimmed by 4 bases and 5 bases, with 19 bases remaining between them. There are 16 residues in the CDR3. From germline, CDR1 is SGDLS and CDR2 YYNGEE. The CDR3 DNA follows: TGTGCCAGCAGCCCCCGTATAGGGGGTCACGACAATGAGCAGTTCTTC. Its translation is CASSPRIGGHDNEQFF.

As to this clone: Other nucleotide sequences from this sample produce the same CDR3. This sequence joins TRBV28 and TRBJ2-7, with D unclear. The CDR3 has 11 residues. The V end lost 3 bases, the J end lost 4 bases, and 4 bases lay between the germline ends. Looked up from germline, CDR1 is MDHEN and CDR2 is SYDVKM. Here the CDR3 reads CASSLGYEQYF. CDR3 DNA sequence: TGTGCCAGCAGTTTGGGGTACGAGCAGTACTTC.

The J gene is TRBJ1-2, the V gene TRBV6-5; D remains ambiguous. CDR1 and CDR2 (germline): MNHEY, SVGAGI. This CDR3 contains 13 residues. V dropped 0 bases and J dropped 5 bases, with 7 bases sitting between them. Here the CDR3 reads CASSYSEGYGYTF. In nucleotides, the CDR3 is TGTGCCAGCAGTTACTCGGAGGGTTATGGCTACACCTTC.

The CDR3 DNA reads as TGCGCCAGTTCGAATTCGACAGGGGTGGAGACCCAGTACTTC. Protein sequence: CASSNSTGVETQYF. The chain joins TRBV10-1 to TRBJ2-5; TRBD1 aligns across 8 bases. Per the germline V gene, CDR1 is WNHNN and CDR2 is SYGVQD (reference sequence). The CDR3 runs 14 residues. Losses at the gene ends were 9 bases for V and 5 bases for J; bases not matched to a gene: 11.

The chain couples TRBV27 to TRBJ1-5; 7 bases match TRBD1. The germline V gene encodes CDR1 MNHEY and CDR2 SMNVEV (reference sequence). V shed 5 bases and J 2 bases; nucleotides not matched to a gene: 3. The CDR3 length is 14 residues. The CDR3 loop reads CASSRGTGNQPQHF. The CDR3 DNA reads TGTGCCAGCAGTCGGGGGACAGGCAATCAGCCCCAGCATTTT.

The chain carries TRBV6-5 and TRBJ1-2; 7 nucleotides agree with TRBD1. The CDR3 consists of 15 residues. Germline lookup yields CDR1 MNHEY and CDR2 SVGAGI. Trimming at V came to 2 bases and at J to 3 bases, leaving 6 bases not matched to a gene. Here the CDR3 reads CASSYDRAGHYGYTF. As DNA, the CDR3 is TGTGCCAGCAGTTACGACAGGGCCGGGCACTATGGCTACACCTTC.

V usage is TRBV28 and J usage is TRBJ2-3; D is unclear. There are 15 residues in the CDR3. CDR1 is MDHEN, CDR2 SYDVKM, per germline. The V end lost 3 bases, the J end lost 3 bases, and 13 bases lay between the germline ends. For the CDR3, the DNA is TGTGCCAGCAGTTTGGTTCAGGTCGGTACAGATACGCAGTATTTT. This translates into CASSLVQVGTDTQYF.

The V call is TRBV29-1, the J call TRBJ1-1; unclear D gene. The CDR3 loop spans 13 amino acids. Trimming cost V 3 bases and J 3 bases, with 11 bases left between them. Germline V gene lookup returns CDR1 SQVTM and CDR2 ANQGSEA. The CDR3 region has the DNA TGCAGCGTTGAGGCTAGAGAGGACACTGAAGCTTTCTTT. It codes for CSVEAREDTEAFF.